This TCR beta chain is drawn from a study of vaccination effects on CD4 cells after COVID-19. General observations from the study: Among infection- and vaccine-induced clones, marked clonal contraction occurred late after vaccination. Healthy vaccinees' vaccine-induced clones included only 1 of 255 that recognized common cold coronaviruses.

Prior to sequencing, the ViraFEST assay stimulated PBMC with viral peptide pools, which expanded the antigen-specific CD4+ T cells. Following 10 days of culture, CD4+ T cells were isolated. All study participants received two doses of BNT162b2 or mRNA-1273 vaccine. No vaccinee had earlier SARS-CoV-2 infection, and nucleocapsid antibodies were negative. V shed 5 bases and J shed 4 bases, with 16 bases lying between them. The CDR3 has 15 residues. Germline-derived CDR1 and CDR2 are SGHTA and FQGNSA. The data were produced by immunoSEQ multiplex PCR, yet TCRdb's version contains in-frame clones alone and is incomplete. Among 9,500 to 15,000 clones, over 60% were seen once, and the ten largest hold about 9.1%. This clone was observed once. The target antigen is unknown.

The chain is built from TRBV7-2 and TRBJ2-3; D uncertain. This TCR derives from a human donor who received a COVID-19 vaccine. Sequenced here: CD4+ T cells from PBMCs cultured with SARS-CoV-2 spike peptides, sampled after COVID-19 vaccination. The CDR3 region has the DNA TGTGCCAGCAGCCTAGGTCGTAGGGTGGCAGATACGCAGTATTTT. It codes for CASSLGRRVADTQYF.